This T cell receptor beta chain emerged from a study of shared clonotypes between healthy human individuals. A remark on this clone: No antigen is known for it. Since a far larger clone is one base different, this is likely a read error.

The ends were cut back, 6 bases at V and 12 bases at J, with 13 bases in the middle. The germline V gene encodes CDR1 MDHEN and CDR2 SYDVKM. The length of the CDR3 is 11 residues. Overall study results and limits: Represented diversity (both genetic and exposure-history) was limited by the small number of donors.

Unsorted PBMC DNA went through sequencing on ten immunoSEQ deep assay plates. TCRdb's table, derived via immunoSEQ multiplex PCR, lists solely in-frame clones and lacks some. The repertoire includes about half a million clones, around 85% of them detected once, and roughly an eighth sits in the top ten. The study drew all its donors from Caucasian adults living in Nashville, Tennessee. Approximately 87 million PBMCs went into genomic DNA for unsorted samples. Sequencing was performed on PBMCs. This rearrangement joins TRBV28 to TRBJ2-3; D possibly corresponds to TRBD1 (6 bases). The clonotype was recovered from a woman aged 40 to 49 in good health. Some clones in this sample may be carry-over from other donors' samples. CDR3 amino acids: CASRGQHSQYF. The CDR3 DNA reads TGTGCCAGCAGAGGACAGCACTCCCAGTATTTT.